Sequencing of this T cell receptor beta chain was carried out in a study of OX40 agonist ivuxolimab in advanced cancers. Profiling relied on immunoSEQ multiplex PCR, and the TCRdb table lists in-frame clones only, not all of them. The sample lists over 20,000 clones, 65% to 80% occurring once. General study results and limits: No antigen was identified for the clonally expanded peripheral T cells. CD4+ T cells averaged fewer expanded clones than CD8+ T cells.

CDR3 length: 15 residues. Per germline, CDR1 SGHNT and CDR2 YENEEA. The V gene end was trimmed by 5 bases and the J gene end by 5 bases; junction bases not matched to a gene: 7. Turning to this clone: The antigen is not known.

The source is an adult with an advanced solid tumor such as melanoma, head and neck, liver or kidney cancer. The source material was CD4+ or CD8+ T cells sorted from blood, sampled in a trial of the OX40 agonist ivuxolimab. The chain employs TRBV11-3 and TRBJ2-2, with 8 bases identical to TRBD1. The DNA of the CDR3 is TGTGCCAGCAGCCCCGACAGGGGAGGTACCGGGGAGCTGTTTTTT. This sequence encodes CASSPDRGGTGELFF.